This TCR beta chain was identified in a study of shared clonotypes between healthy human individuals. Study results and limitations: The sole specimen, blood, was sampled, and tissue repertoires likely differ. It was the few donors that limited the genetic and exposure-history diversity represented.

The V end lost 8 bases, the J end lost 4 bases, and 11 bases lay between the germline ends. The CDR3 loop spans 12 amino acids. Germline V gene data show CDR1 as MDHEN and CDR2 as SYDVKM. The authors loaded 200 ng DNA, 25,000 to 30,000 T cell genomes, into sorted-subset replicate PCRs. As handled by the study authors: Junction-only immunoSEQ data arrived without quality scores, meaning filtering differed. Profiled with immunoSEQ multiplex PCR; TCRdb holds only in-frame clones, not every one. V and J calls and clone size come straight from that table; D and trimming were deduced from the DNA. The repertoire has about 680,000 clones, about 74% of them found once; the top ten carry over 1.5%. With respect to this clone: What it binds is not known.

The receptor's source is a woman aged 25-40 years in good health. This rearrangement joins TRBV28 to TRBJ1-2; weak D call: TRBD1 (5 bases). Input material: memory CD4+ T cells sorted from blood. Subset in this sample: CD45RA-negative fraction. The CDR3 sequence: CASHTGTYGYTF. The CDR3 DNA reads as TGTGCCAGCCATACAGGTACCTATGGCTACACCTTC.